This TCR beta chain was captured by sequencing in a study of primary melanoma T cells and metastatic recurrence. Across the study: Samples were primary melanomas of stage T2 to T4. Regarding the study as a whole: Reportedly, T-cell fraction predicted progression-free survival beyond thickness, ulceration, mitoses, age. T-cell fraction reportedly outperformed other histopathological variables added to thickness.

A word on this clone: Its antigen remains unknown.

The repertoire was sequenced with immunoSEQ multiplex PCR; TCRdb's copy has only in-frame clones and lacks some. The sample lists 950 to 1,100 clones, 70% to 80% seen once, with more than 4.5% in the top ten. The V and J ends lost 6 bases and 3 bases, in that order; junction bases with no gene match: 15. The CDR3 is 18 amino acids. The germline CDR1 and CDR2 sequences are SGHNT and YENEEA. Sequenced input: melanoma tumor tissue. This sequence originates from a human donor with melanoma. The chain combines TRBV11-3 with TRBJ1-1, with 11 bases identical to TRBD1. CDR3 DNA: TGTGCCAGCAGTCTTCTTGGTGGGGACAGGGGGGGAGACACTGAAGCTTTCTTT. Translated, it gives CASSLLGGDRGGDTEAFF.